This T cell receptor (beta chain) comes out of a study of beta chain features in type 1 diabetes. Study findings and constraints: When Type 1 diabetes patients were examined, their TCRB CDR3s proved moderately but significantly shorter in all four CD4+ subsets. For patients, the naive, central memory and Treg TCRB repertoires appeared more alike than for healthy donors.

Investigators reverse transcribed all isolated RNA, so they sequenced expressed TCRB transcripts. Profiled with immunoSEQ multiplex PCR; TCRdb holds only in-frame clones, not every one. The table lists some 660,000 clones, around an eighth of them singletons. Remarks on this clone: Its antigen remains unidentified.

This CDR3 spans 14 amino acids. V was pared by 1 base and J by 2 bases, with 9 bases between. The V gene's germline CDR1 is SGHTA and CDR2 FQGNSA. Sample: naive CD4+ T cells from blood. The rearrangement uses TRBV7-2 and TRBJ2-7; possible D gene TRBD1, 5 bases. This TCR was recovered from a young man with type 1 diabetes. CDR3: CASSLGAGPYEQYF. The CDR3 DNA reads as TGTGCCAGCAGCTTAGGGGCAGGGCCCTACGAGCAGTACTTC. The full variable domain, with the rest looked up from reference TRBV7-2 and TRBJ2-7, is GAGVSQSPSNKVTEKGKDVELRCDPISGHTALYWYRQSLGQGLEFLIYFQGNSAPDKSGLPSDRFSAERTGGSVSTLTIQRTQQEDSAVYLCASSLGAGPYEQYFGPGTRLTVT.